The 12 T cell receptor beta chains listed next were all sequenced from one sample in a study of blood T cell repertoires in COVID-19 (dated by TCRdb to about 2020). Library creation used the immunoSEQ multiplex PCR assay. In TCRdb, the immuneACCESS table is reduced to in-frame sequences with V and J assigned. These tables do not hold every clone; where another copy was compared, an unresolved V gene accounts for under half, and the others remain unexplained. Present in this sample are 140,000 or so clones, roughly three quarters of which were seen just once. Jointly, the top ten make up about 8.6% of the sample. The sequenced material came from peripheral blood. Source of these receptors: a man aged 50-60 years with active or convalescent COVID-19.

Regarding this clone: The same CDR3 is also encoded by other DNA sequences in this sample. The V call is TRBV27, the J call TRBJ2-1, with 13 bases identical to TRBD2. The length of the CDR3 is 16 residues. The V and J ends lost 7 bases and 0 bases, in that order; junction bases with no gene match: 3. Germline assignment: CDR1 MNHEY and CDR2 SMNVEV (reference sequence). The CDR3 region is CASTRTSGSSYNEQFF. CDR3 DNA: TGTGCCAGCACCAGGACTAGCGGGAGCTCCTACAATGAGCAGTTCTTC.

The chain carries TRBV5-3 and TRBJ2-7; 9 bases are shared with TRBD2. TRBV5-3 is an open reading frame, and its role is uncertain. This CDR3 comprises 13 residues. V shed 1 base and J 4 bases; nucleotides not matched to a gene: 0. The CDR3 nucleotides read TGTGCCAGAAGCTTGACTAGCGGGTACGAGCAGTACTTC. Protein product: CARSLTSGYEQYF.

V is TRBV27 and J is TRBJ1-5, with D maybe TRBD1 (6 bases). The V and J ends lost 9 bases and 2 bases respectively, with 17 bases between them. There are 15 residues in the CDR3. In germline, CDR1 is MNHEY, CDR2 SMNVEV (reference sequence). The CDR3 protein is CASRRGGGGNQPQHF. In DNA, the CDR3 is TGTGCCAGTCGGCGGGGGGGCGGTGGCAATCAGCCCCAGCATTTT.

J is TRBJ2-7 and V is TRBV13, with 12 bases aligning to TRBD1. V gave up 5 bases and J gave up 3 bases; unmatched junction bases: 5. CDR1 PRHDT and CDR2 FYEKMQ come from the germline V gene (reference sequence). The CDR3 runs to 15 residues. CDR3 sequence reads: CASSGGTGGGYEQYF. As DNA, the CDR3 is TGTGCCAGCAGCGGCGGGACAGGGGGCGGCTACGAGCAGTACTTC.

J is TRBJ1-5 and V is TRBV28, with 8 bases fitting TRBD1. This CDR3 contains 13 residues. CDR1 MDHEN and CDR2 SYDVKM come from the germline V gene. Unmatched junction bases numbered 8, after V lost 10 bases and J lost 6 bases. CDR3 sequence: CATGTGFPQPQHF. The CDR3 region has the DNA TGTGCCACCGGGACAGGATTCCCTCAGCCCCAGCATTTT.

V gene TRBV5-5 combines with J gene TRBJ2-5, with 7 bases aligning to TRBD1. Germline CDR1 is SGHKS and CDR2 is YYEKEE (reference sequence). Trimming took 2 bases from V and 2 from J; bases not matched to a gene: 3. This CDR3 region has 14 residues. The CDR3 sequence: CASSFMGQQETQYF. The CDR3 nucleotides read TGTGCCAGCAGCTTTATGGGACAGCAAGAGACCCAGTACTTC.

This chain links TRBV18 with TRBJ1-2; D perhaps matches TRBD1 (5 bases). The CDR3 extends over 14 amino acids. V was pared by 4 bases and J by 0 bases, with 9 bases between. Germline-derived CDR1 and CDR2 are KGHSH and LQKENI. CDR3 protein: CASSLQVANYGYTF. As DNA, the CDR3 is TGTGCCAGCTCACTACAGGTTGCTAACTATGGCTACACCTTC.

The chain uses TRBV7-8 and TRBJ2-7; TRBD1 agrees at 7 bases. This CDR3 has 13 residues. Trimming removed 5 bases from V and 2 bases from J; junction bases left unmatched: 3. CDR1 and CDR2 from the germline V gene are SGHVS and FQNEAQ. For the CDR3, the DNA is TGTGCCAGCAGCCCCACAGGGGCCTACGAGCAGTACTTC. It codes for CASSPTGAYEQYF. Full variable domain (outside the CDR3, taken from reference TRBV7-8 and TRBJ2-7): GAGVSQSPRYKVAKRGQDVALRCDPISGHVSLFWYQQALGQGPEFLTYFQNEAQLDKSGLPSDRFFAERPEGSVSTLKIQRTQQEDSAVYLCASSPTGAYEQYFGPGTRLTVT.

The table lists this clone with a few counts. The chain recombines TRBV10-3 with TRBJ2-1, with a possible D match to TRBD1 (7 bases). This CDR3 region has 15 residues. Looked up from germline, CDR1 is ENHRY and CDR2 is SYGVKD. The V and J ends lost 2 bases and 4 bases respectively, with 12 bases between them. The CDR3 DNA reads as TGTGCCATCAGTGAGACAGGGGAGGTATACAATGAGCAGTTCTTC. Amino acids: CAISETGEVYNEQFF.

The chain joins TRBV7-2 to TRBJ2-2, with 9 positions matching TRBD2. The V gene end was trimmed by 3 bases and the J gene end by 6 bases; junction bases not matched to a gene: 5. The CDR3 has 15 residues. Germline V gene sequence: CDR1 SGHTA, CDR2 FQGNSA. As DNA, the CDR3 is TGTGCCAGCAGCTTTCGCGGGAGGGGGGCCGGGGAGCTGTTTTTT. It translates to CASSFRGRGAGELFF.

The V gene is TRBV7-8, the J gene TRBJ2-3; D possibly corresponds to TRBD1 (7 bases). Germline V gene sequence: CDR1 SGHVS, CDR2 FQNEAQ. V was shortened by 1 base and J by 4 bases, with 15 bases between the two germline ends. The CDR3 sequence is 16 residues long. The CDR3 nucleotides read TGTGCCAGCAGCTTAGTGACAGGGAGGCACTCAGATACGCAGTATTTT. Residues: CASSLVTGRHSDTQYF.

V is TRBV12-3 or TRBV12-4 and J is TRBJ1-1; D perhaps matches TRBD1 (6 bases). The V gene lost 5 bases and the J gene lost 7 bases, with 11 bases spanning the gap. The CDR3 totals 12 residues. The chain's CDR3 is CASSNRDYEAFF. DNA for the CDR3: TGTGCCAGCAGTAACAGGGACTATGAAGCTTTCTTT.